The 20 T cell receptor beta chains given below trace back to one sample, sequenced in a study of shared clonotypes between healthy human individuals. Profiling relied on immunoSEQ multiplex PCR, and the TCRdb table lists in-frame clones only, not all of them. This sample has 2 million to 2.5 million clones, with 95% found just once. The source material was naive CD4+ T cells sorted from blood. Subset meaning: CD45RA+ positively selected. The receptors here all came from a man between 18 and 29 years old in good health.

The J gene is TRBJ1-2, the V gene TRBV28, with D perhaps matching TRBD1 (6 bases). The CDR3 contains 13 residues. CDR1 and CDR2 (germline): MDHEN, SYDVKM. V shed 6 bases and J shed 2 bases, with 10 bases lying between them. CDR3 sequence reads: CASRRTGNYGYTF. CDR3 nucleotides: TGTGCCAGCAGACGTACAGGGAACTATGGCTACACCTTC.

The V and J genes are TRBV11-2 and TRBJ1-6, with D possibly being TRBD1 (6 bases). Trimming took 5 bases from V and 8 from J, leaving 25 bases between them. Germline V gene sequence: CDR1 SGHAT, CDR2 FQNNGV. The CDR3 has 18 amino acids. The CDR3 is CASSKRLQGWGLHSPLHF. The CDR3, as DNA: TGTGCCAGCAGCAAAAGATTACAGGGTTGGGGCCTACATTCACCCCTCCACTTT.

The V gene is TRBV5-1, the J gene TRBJ2-5; D may be TRBD1 (7 bases). Germline lookup yields CDR1 SGHRS and CDR2 YFSETQ. Trimming cost V 2 bases and J 7 bases, with 15 bases left between them. CDR3 length equals 14 residues. Here the CDR3 DNA reads TGCGCCAGCAGCTTTGACAGGGAGGACGGGACCCAGTACTTC. Translating it yields CASSFDREDGTQYF.

The chain carries TRBV28 and TRBJ1-1, with 7 bases fitting TRBD1. Trimming removed 6 bases from V and 0 bases from J; junction bases left unmatched: 7. The CDR3 is 15 amino acids. The V gene's germline CDR1 is MDHEN and CDR2 SYDVKM. This CDR3 reads CASSSTGDLNTEAFF. DNA for the CDR3: TGTGCCAGCAGCAGTACAGGGGACTTGAACACTGAAGCTTTCTTT.

V is TRBV6-5 and J is TRBJ2-2; tentatively, D is TRBD1 (6 bases). The germline gives CDR1 MNHEY, CDR2 SVGAGI. The CDR3 contains 14 residues. Trimming removed 4 bases at V and 1 base at J, with 7 bases between. The DNA of the CDR3 is TGTGCCAGCAGTTGGGGACAGAACACCGGGGAGCTGTTTTTT. It yields the protein CASSWGQNTGELFF.

The J gene is TRBJ1-1, the V gene TRBV12-1. TRBV12-1 is an annotated pseudogene. The CDR3 sequence is 14 residues long. CDR3 in amino acids: CASSFAYPNTEAFF. CDR3 nucleotides: TGTGCCAGCAGCTTTGCTTACCCTAACACTGAAGCTTTCTTT.

This clone showed up just a few times. The same CDR3 can be traced to other DNA sequences in this sample. The chain couples TRBV5-1 to TRBJ1-1; a weak D match, TRBD1 (6 bases). This CDR3 has 14 residues. Germline assignment: CDR1 SGHRS and CDR2 YFSETQ. V was pared by 0 bases and J by 1 base, with 7 bases between. CDR3: CASSLGRGNTEAFF. The CDR3, as DNA: TGCGCCAGCAGCTTGGGCAGGGGGAACACTGAAGCTTTCTTT.

Note on this clone: Other DNA sequences within the sample encode an identical CDR3. The chain uses TRBV6-5 and TRBJ2-3; D is uncertain. V shed 4 bases and J shed 3 bases, with 2 bases lying between them. There are 11 residues in the CDR3. Germline CDR1 MNHEY, CDR2 SVGAGI. The CDR3, as DNA: TGTGCCAGCAGTTCAACAGATACGCAGTATTTT. Its protein is CASSSTDTQYF.

This chain connects TRBV6-5 to TRBJ2-7, with 7 bases that match TRBD1. The CDR3 totals 12 residues. The V segment lost 6 bases and the J segment 5 bases; nucleotides outside the gene matches: 4. Germline-derived CDR1 and CDR2 are MNHEY and SVGAGI. This CDR3 reads CASSLGGHEQYF. The CDR3 DNA reads TGTGCCAGCAGCCTAGGGGGCCACGAGCAGTACTTC.

This sequence joins TRBV18 and TRBJ2-7, with 7 bases lining up with TRBD2. Germline CDR1 reads KGHSH; CDR2 reads LQKENI. V trimming: 2 bases; J trimming: 3 bases; junction bases outside the gene matches: 7. CDR3 size: 15 residues. The CDR3 protein is CASSPGGEANYEQYF. CDR3 nucleotides: TGTGCCAGCTCACCAGGGGGGGAGGCCAACTACGAGCAGTACTTC. The complete variable domain, with remaining parts taken from reference TRBV18 and TRBJ2-7, reads NAGVMQNPRHLVRRRGQEARLRCSPMKGHSHVYWYRQLPEEGLKFMVYLQKENIIDESGMPKERFSAEFPKEGPSILRIQQVVRGDSAAYFCASSPGGEANYEQYFGPGTRLTVT.

This chain links TRBV7-3 with TRBJ1-1; D is perhaps TRBD1 (5 bases). The germline gives CDR1 SGHTA, CDR2 FQGTGA. The V and J ends lost 5 bases and 10 bases respectively, with 14 bases between them. This CDR3 contains 12 residues. The CDR3 coding sequence is TGTGCCAGCAGCAGGGACGGCCAGGGAGCTTTCTTT. Translated, it gives CASSRDGQGAFF.

The chain has TRBV6-5 and TRBJ2-6; D is perhaps TRBD2 (6 bases). In germline, CDR1 is MNHEY, CDR2 SVGAGI. Deletions cut 2 bases from V and 0 bases from J, with 8 bases between. There are 16 residues in the CDR3. The CDR3 region has the DNA TGTGCCAGCAGTTACGGGGGGTACTCTGGGGCCAACGTCCTGACTTTC. Translation: CASSYGGYSGANVLTF.

This chain links TRBV7-8 with TRBJ2-1; TRBD2 aligns across 12 bases. Germline V gene lookup returns CDR1 SGHVS and CDR2 FQNEAQ. This CDR3 has 15 amino acids. The V segment lost 5 bases and the J segment 7 bases; nucleotides outside the gene matches: 6. CDR3 loop: CASSIRLAGANEQFF. The CDR3 coding sequence is TGTGCCAGCAGCATCAGACTAGCGGGAGCTAATGAGCAGTTCTTC.

The rearrangement uses TRBV6-1 and TRBJ2-2; unclear D gene. V dropped 5 bases and J dropped 4 bases, with 8 bases sitting between them. The V gene's germline CDR1 is MNHNS and CDR2 SASEGT. This CDR3 spans 13 amino acids. CDR3 sequence: CASSSFGTGELFF. Here the CDR3 DNA reads TGTGCCAGCAGTTCTTTTGGCACCGGGGAGCTGTTTTTT.

The chain employs TRBV5-1 and TRBJ1-4, with no clear D. With 2 bases removed from V and 6 bases from J, the gap between germline ends came to 14 bases. The CDR3 sequence is 15 residues long. Germline V gene lookup returns CDR1 SGHRS and CDR2 YFSETQ. CDR3 loop: CASSFGPTKDEKLFF. The CDR3 DNA reads TGCGCCAGCAGCTTCGGACCGACCAAGGATGAAAAACTGTTTTTT.

The CDR3 here is CASSFGQGYSPLHF. In DNA, the CDR3 is TGTGCCAGCAGCTTTGGACAGGGATATTCACCCCTCCACTTT. The gene calls are TRBV7-2 and TRBJ1-6, with 8 bases lining up with TRBD1. Looked up from germline, CDR1 is SGHTA and CDR2 is FQGNSA. This CDR3 comprises 14 residues. V shed 3 bases and J 8 bases; nucleotides not matched to a gene: 3.

The rearrangement links TRBV5-5 to TRBJ1-2, with no clear D. This CDR3 region has 15 residues. CDR1 is SGHKS, CDR2 YYEKEE, per germline (reference sequence). Trimming shortened V by 0 bases and J by 0 bases, and 9 bases separated the two germline ends. The CDR3 bases are TGTGCCAGCAGCTTGGCCATTACCGCTAACTATGGCTACACCTTC. Residues: CASSLAITANYGYTF.

CDR3 sequence reads: CASRPTGGNIQYF. The CDR3 DNA reads TGTGCCAGCAGGCCTACGGGCGGGAACATTCAGTACTTC. The chain links TRBV6-5 to TRBJ2-4, with a weak D call TRBD2 (5 bases). Germline V gene data show CDR1 as MNHEY and CDR2 as SVGAGI. Trimming removed 6 bases at V and 7 bases at J, with 13 bases between. The CDR3 is made up of 13 amino acids.

V usage is TRBV7-2 and J usage is TRBJ1-2; D gene unclear. The length of the CDR3 is 15 residues. Germline CDR1 is SGHTA and CDR2 is FQGNSA. Trimming removed 1 base at V and 6 bases at J, with 15 bases between. CDR3: CASSLDRSTLNGYTF. The DNA for the CDR3 is TGTGCCAGCAGCTTAGACCGTTCCACGCTGAATGGCTACACCTTC.

CDR3 sequence (DNA): TGTGCCAGCAGCCGCGGACAGCTTAGCAATCAGCCCCAGCATTTT. Translation gives CASSRGQLSNQPQHF. The V and J genes are TRBV7-2 and TRBJ1-5; D might be TRBD1 (6 bases). CDR1 is SGHTA, CDR2 FQGNSA, per germline. This CDR3 region has 15 residues. Trimming removed 5 bases at V and 0 bases at J, with 11 bases between.